Below are 18 T cell receptor beta chains sequenced from a single sample in a study of cytomegalovirus exposure and HLA in healthy donors. It was with 60 Vbeta and 13 Jbeta primers that the PCR ran. Method: immunoSEQ multiplex PCR; TCRdb's copy keeps in-frame clones and lacks some. The repertoire holds 79,000 or so clones, with roughly 73% as singletons. Specimen: PBMCs. Source of these receptors: a middle-aged woman in good health and CMV-seropositive.

Here the CDR3 DNA reads TGTGCCAGCAGCTTGGGGACTAGCGGAGGCACAGATACGCAGTATTTT. Translation gives CASSLGTSGGTDTQYF. V usage is TRBV5-4 and J usage is TRBJ2-3, with TRBD2 matching 10 bases. The CDR3 loop spans 16 amino acids. Germline trimming cut 0 bases from V and 1 base from J; bases unmatched to any gene: 2. Germline V CDR1 and CDR2: SGHNT, YYREEE (reference sequence).

The sample holds a few counts of this clone. The chain joins TRBV16 to TRBJ1-5, with D uncertain. Trimming took off 5 bases at V and 9 bases at J, with 11 bases between the two ends. The CDR3 runs 12 residues. The germline V gene has CDR1 KGHSY and CDR2 FQNENV. The chain's CDR3 is CASSAENAPQHF. In DNA, the CDR3 is TGTGCCAGCAGCGCAGAAAACGCGCCCCAGCATTTT. The full variable domain, rest sourced from reference TRBV16 and TRBJ1-5, is GEEVAQTPKHLVRGEGQKAKLYCAPIKGHSYVFWYQQVLKNEFKFLISFQNENVFDETGMPKERFSAKCLPNSPCSLEIQATKLEDSAVYFCASSAENAPQHFGDGTRLSIL.

This clone was seen a handful of times. The genes are TRBV10-3 and TRBJ2-7, with D maybe TRBD1 (5 bases). Per germline, CDR1 ENHRY and CDR2 SYGVKD. Trimming pared 4 bases from V and 5 bases from J, leaving 6 bases between. The length of the CDR3 is 11 residues. Here the CDR3 DNA reads TGTGCCATCAGTGGACAGAACGAGCAGTACTTC. It is translated as CAISGQNEQYF.

This chain joins TRBV4-1 and TRBJ1-4; D gene uncertain. Germline CDR1 MGHRA, CDR2 YSYEKL. This CDR3 has 13 residues. The V gene lost 3 bases and the J gene lost 5 bases, with 7 bases spanning the gap. CDR3 in amino acids: CASSQRENEKLFF. DNA of the CDR3: TGCGCCAGCAGCCAGAGGGAGAATGAAAAACTGTTTTTT.

The genes are TRBV7-2 and TRBJ1-1; 8 bases are a match to TRBD1. Looked up from germline, CDR1 is SGHTA and CDR2 is FQGNSA. The CDR3 loop spans 14 amino acids. V trimming: 6 bases; J trimming: 4 bases; junction bases outside the gene matches: 7. CDR3 protein: CASSRQGPRTEAFF. DNA for the CDR3: TGTGCCAGCAGTCGACAGGGGCCGCGCACTGAAGCTTTCTTT.

For the CDR3, the DNA is TGTGCCTGGAACTGGGCGGGGAAGAACACTGAAGCTTTCTTT. Protein product: CAWNWAGKNTEAFF. The rearrangement uses TRBV30 and TRBJ1-1; D is uncertain. Germline assignment: CDR1 GTSNPN and CDR2 SVGIG (reference sequence). The CDR3 spans 14 residues. V shed 4 bases and J shed 1 base, with 13 bases lying between them.

The chain uses TRBV4-3 and TRBJ1-1; D unresolved. The CDR3 contains 14 residues. Germline V gene lookup returns CDR1 LGHNA and CDR2 YSLEER. V dropped 1 base and J dropped 1 base, with 7 bases sitting between them. The DNA of the CDR3 is TGCGCCAGCAGCCAAGCCCGGGGGAACACTGAAGCTTTCTTT. This encodes CASSQARGNTEAFF.

This sequence joins TRBV30 and TRBJ1-1; perhaps TRBD1 as D (6 bases). Trimming shortened V by 5 bases and J by 1 base, and 11 bases separated the two germline ends. This CDR3 region has 13 residues. CDR1 and CDR2 (germline): GTSNPN, SVGIG (reference sequence). For the CDR3, the DNA is TGTGCCTGGGACCGAGGGGGGAACACTGAAGCTTTCTTT. This gives the protein CAWDRGGNTEAFF.

Within the sample, this clone is large (0.1 to 1%). The same CDR3 also results from other DNA sequences found in this sample. The J gene is TRBJ2-1, the V gene TRBV6-5, with D possibly matching TRBD1 (6 bases). The CDR3 runs 15 residues. The germline V gene has CDR1 MNHEY and CDR2 SVGAGI. Between the trimmed V and J ends, which lost 5 bases and 8 bases, there was a span of 19 bases. The DNA for the CDR3 is TGTGCCAGCAGTGGGGGCTGGAACAGCGGCGATGAGCAGTTCTTC. It encodes CASSGGWNSGDEQFF.

V is TRBV6-5 and J is TRBJ2-7; 11 bases are a match to TRBD2. Germline assignment: CDR1 MNHEY and CDR2 SVGAGI. Unmatched junction bases numbered 4, after V lost 6 bases and J lost 0 bases. The CDR3 length is 15 residues. The CDR3 sequence is CASRPLAGGSYEQYF. CDR3 sequence (DNA): TGTGCCAGCAGACCTCTAGCGGGAGGCTCCTACGAGCAGTACTTC.

The chain links TRBV7-9 to TRBJ1-4, with D hard to call. The CDR3 consists of 16 residues. Germline V gene data show CDR1 as SEHNR and CDR2 as FQNEAQ (reference sequence). Trimming left V 2 bases short and J 4 bases short, with 14 bases between. CDR3 in amino acids: CASSLSGQIINEKLFF. The CDR3 bases are TGTGCCAGCAGCTTAAGCGGGCAGATAATTAATGAAAAACTGTTTTTT.

This chain connects TRBV28 to TRBJ1-2, with 8 positions matching TRBD1. V was clipped by 6 bases and J by 8 bases; unmatched bases: 8. The CDR3 length is 13 residues. Per germline, CDR1 MDHEN and CDR2 SYDVKM. The CDR3 DNA sequence: TGTGCCAGCAGCCCCGGACAGGGAGGAGGCTACACCTTC. Its protein product is CASSPGQGGGYTF.

V and J are TRBV5-8 and TRBJ2-5, with 7 bases identical to TRBD1. CDR3 size: 13 residues. The germline gives CDR1 SGHTS, CDR2 YDEGEE. Unmatched junction bases numbered 2, after V lost 4 bases and J lost 2 bases. This chain's CDR3 is CASSQGQQETQYF. The CDR3 DNA reads as TGTGCCAGCAGCCAGGGACAGCAAGAGACCCAGTACTTC.

This clone was detected once. The chain carries TRBV4-1 and TRBJ1-6; possibly TRBD1 for D (5 bases). This CDR3 is 15 amino acids long. Trimming cost V 5 bases and J 6 bases, with 14 bases left between them. CDR1 is MGHRA and CDR2 is YSYEKL in the germline V gene. In DNA, the CDR3 is TGCGCCAGCAGCTCCAGGGTTTCTCCTAATTCACCCCTCCACTTT. It translates to CASSSRVSPNSPLHF.

V and J are TRBV10-2 and TRBJ2-2, with a possible D match to TRBD2 (5 bases). Germline assignment: CDR1 WSHSY and CDR2 SAAADI. Trimming took off 8 bases at V and 3 bases at J, with 10 bases between the two ends. The CDR3 totals 13 residues. The CDR3 loop is CASGSWYTGELFF. DNA for the CDR3: TGCGCCAGCGGGAGTTGGTACACCGGGGAGCTGTTTTTT.

In its sample, this clone was seen a few times. V and J are TRBV9 and TRBJ2-3; tentatively, D is TRBD1 (6 bases). This CDR3 region has 16 residues. Deletions cut 2 bases from V and 2 bases from J, with 15 bases between. Germline V gene lookup returns CDR1 SGDLS and CDR2 YYNGEE. Here the CDR3 reads CASSVKEGGYTDTQYF. CDR3 in DNA: TGTGCCAGCAGCGTTAAAGAAGGGGGATACACAGATACGCAGTATTTT.

The rearrangement links TRBV28 to TRBJ1-1, with TRBD1 as a possible D gene (5 bases). V was trimmed by 6 bases and J by 4 bases, leaving 15 bases between them. CDR1 MDHEN and CDR2 SYDVKM come from the germline V gene. The CDR3 covers 14 residues. CDR3 DNA sequence: TGTGCCAGCAGCCTCCGGACAATGCTCACTGAAGCTTTCTTT. Its protein is CASSLRTMLTEAFF.

In its sample, this clone was seen a few times. The rearrangement links TRBV2 to TRBJ2-2; 8 nucleotides agree with TRBD1. V gave up 7 bases and J gave up 4 bases; unmatched junction bases: 5. The germline V gene encodes CDR1 SNHLY and CDR2 FYNNEI. The CDR3 spans 14 residues. CDR3 residues: CASKDRATTGELFF. For the CDR3, the DNA is TGTGCCAGCAAGGACAGGGCAACCACCGGGGAGCTGTTTTTT.